This is a list of T cell receptor beta chains from one sample in a study of T-cell reconstitution after alpha-beta-depleted transplantation in children. TCRdb ran MiXCR on the PCR reads and lists one entry per CDR3 protein. Among more than 400,000 distinct CDR3 sequences, around 46% were seen once, and the ten largest hold 25% to 30%. Sequenced material: PBMCs, taken before TCRalphabeta/CD19-depleted stem cell transplant. The receptors here all came from a girl aged 2 to 9 with aplastic anemia, due to receive a stem cell transplant. CDR3s include the opening cysteine and the closing phenylalanine or tryptophan. For some rows the clone size is stated as once, few or many, or as a class when expanded; others skip it.

v_call clone_size cdr3_aa
TRBV11-2 NA CASSRPGLAGGETQYF
TRBV28 NA CASSLAVPYEQYF
TRBV20-1 many CSAPGTGSEKLFF
TRBV7-2 many CASSSSGLSSYNEQFF
TRBV6-5 NA CASSYGLDNEQFF
TRBV20-1 few CSARLPGTEETQYF
TRBV7-6 NA CASSPYRQGGRQETQYF
TRBV29-1 NA CSVGLAGEQFF
TRBV12-3/TRBV12-4 NA CASRIGTSGHNEQFF
TRBV3-1 NA CACCQGASGRFGETQYF
TRBV5-6 NA CASSVFRLQTNEKLFF
TRBV27 few CASSLSGFDEQYF
TRBV20-1 once CSASRASSYNEQFF
TRBV20-1 few CSARVGQETQYF
TRBV25-1 NA CASSEYPYYNEQFF
TRBV12-3/TRBV12-4 few CASSFTGVTGELFF
TRBV11-2 NA CASSSIGAGPPYEQYF
TRBV7-2 many CASSLDMGGQQYF
TRBV5-1 NA CASSLRSLAWDEQFF
TRBV20-1 NA CSARGSGFGTEAFF
TRBV20-1 NA CSAKDVRFNNEQFF
TRBV20-1 NA CSASRRDTEAFF
TRBV5-1 NA CASSLRGYPSHEQCF
TRBV4-1 many CASSQGTSGRAINIQYF
TRBV12-3/TRBV12-4 NA CASSLRFWASGGSQETQYF
TRBV10-3 many CAISESTGTNNEQFF
TRBV20-1 many CSARPGTAPEQYF
TRBV28 many CASSWGTSGTSTDTQYF
TRBV5-5 NA CASSLEGQGFDTQYF
TRBV7-6 NA CASSRGTYPYEQYF
TRBV2 NA CASRTAPPEQYF
TRBV12-3/TRBV12-4 many CASSGRARGTDTQYF
TRBV27 few CASSLSPGSPGYF
TRBV6-5 many CASSYPRQGPYNEQFF
TRBV3-1 many CASSQNRGYEQYF
TRBV18 NA CASSPPRAGGRGNEQFF
TRBV20-1 many CSARREGGTGELFF
TRBV12-3/TRBV12-4 once CASSLGQITGELFF
TRBV20-1 NA CSAPPASGDQETQYF
TRBV30 NA CAWGSGRKGEQYF
TRBV3-1 NA CASSREGIGAGGPAVRNEQFF
TRBV7-9 few CASSLARRIEQFF
TRBV6-5 NA CASSYSWGPRNTIYF
TRBV20-1 few CSARDYTRDRGAQETQYF
TRBV5-5 few CASGTGQGALYGYTF
TRBV25-1 many CASSGGGRGDTQYF
TRBV5-1 NA CASSPGLAGGFEQYF
TRBV5-1 NA CARPGREGEQYF